This is a list of T cell receptor beta chains from one sample in a study of T cell changes during pregnancy in multiple sclerosis. Sequencing was performed with immunoSEQ multiplex PCR; in TCRdb, only in-frame clones are kept and a portion is missing. Of about 64,000 clones in the sample, around 96% were seen once. Sequenced here: CD8+ T cells from peripheral blood mononuclear cells, sampled after pregnancy. These receptors originate from a female donor with multiple sclerosis, enrolled in a pregnancy study. Both conserved end residues are part of each CDR3. Each record gives: clone size, V gene, D gene, J gene, CDR3 protein, CDR3 DNA. D genes are given only for firm matches. Where a row states a size, it is once, few, many or the class of an expanded clone; other rows omit it.

size: NA
V: TRBV7-2
D: TRBD2
J: TRBJ2-1
CDR3: CASSYLAGAYNEQFF
DNA: TGTGCCAGCAGCTACCTAGCGGGAGCCTACAATGAGCAGTTCTTC

size: NA
V: TRBV12-2
D: NA
J: TRBJ2-7
CDR3: CASRLRVPLSYEQYF
DNA: TGTGCAAGTCGCTTAAGAGTCCCACTCTCCTACGAGCAGTACTTC

size: NA
V: TRBV29-1
D: NA
J: TRBJ2-6
CDR3: CSVYSLRVLTF
DNA: TGCAGCGTTTACTCCCTTAGAGTCCTGACTTTC

size: NA
V: TRBV27
D: NA
J: TRBJ2-2
CDR3: CASSYGLASTGELFF
DNA: TGTGCCAGCAGTTATGGGCTAGCGAGCACCGGGGAGCTGTTTTTT

size: NA
V: TRBV27
D: NA
J: TRBJ2-7
CDR3: CASSLYGGDPVIEQYF
DNA: TGTGCCAGCAGTTTATACGGCGGCGACCCTGTAATAGAGCAGTACTTC

size: once
V: TRBV6-5
D: TRBD1
J: TRBJ2-3
CDR3: CASRLGQGLTDTQYF
DNA: TGTGCCAGCAGACTGGGACAGGGCCTAACAGATACGCAGTATTTT

size: NA
V: TRBV28
D: TRBD2
J: TRBJ2-1
CDR3: CASTTSGRTHEQFF
DNA: TGTGCCAGCACAACTAGCGGGAGAACCCATGAGCAGTTCTTC

size: NA
V: TRBV10-2
D: NA
J: TRBJ1-6
CDR3: CASSAGGSSYNSPLHF
DNA: TGCGCCAGCAGTGCCGGCGGGAGCTCCTATAATTCACCCCTCCACTTT

size: NA
V: TRBV5-1
D: TRBD2
J: TRBJ2-7
CDR3: CAIMGGVYEQYF
DNA: TGCGCCATCATGGGGGGGGTCTACGAGCAGTACTTC

size: NA
V: TRBV27
D: NA
J: TRBJ1-2
CDR3: CASRPGDFYGYTF
DNA: TGTGCCAGCAGACCAGGGGATTTCTATGGCTACACCTTC

size: NA
V: TRBV27
D: NA
J: TRBJ1-3
CDR3: CASSLSADNIRGNTIYF
DNA: TGTGCCAGCAGTTTATCGGCGGACAATATTCGTGGAAACACCATATATTTT

size: NA
V: TRBV7-3
D: NA
J: TRBJ2-3
CDR3: CASSSGSVPDTQYF
DNA: TGTGCCAGCAGCTCGGGGAGTGTCCCAGATACGCAGTATTTT

size: NA
V: TRBV29-1
D: NA
J: TRBJ2-5
CDR3: CSVEVWSAGETQYF
DNA: TGCAGCGTTGAAGTCTGGTCAGCGGGAGAGACCCAGTACTTC

size: NA
V: TRBV6-1
D: TRBD1
J: TRBJ2-7
CDR3: CASSQGQGAYEQYF
DNA: TGTGCCAGCAGTCAGGGACAGGGGGCTTACGAGCAGTACTTC

size: NA
V: TRBV7-8
D: NA
J: TRBJ1-1
CDR3: CASSLDRAWGEAFF
DNA: TGTGCCAGCAGCTTAGACAGGGCCTGGGGTGAAGCTTTCTTT

size: NA
V: TRBV19
D: NA
J: TRBJ2-7
CDR3: CASSMGQTYEQYF
DNA: TGTGCCAGTAGTATGGGCCAGACCTACGAGCAGTACTTC

size: once
V: TRBV18
D: TRBD1
J: TRBJ2-3
CDR3: CASTPGQGTDTQYF
DNA: TGTGCCAGCACGCCGGGACAGGGCACAGATACGCAGTATTTT

size: NA
V: TRBV5-1
D: TRBD1
J: TRBJ2-1
CDR3: CASNPDRGDNEQFF
DNA: TGCGCCAGCAACCCGGACAGGGGGGACAATGAGCAGTTCTTC

size: NA
V: TRBV28
D: NA
J: TRBJ2-7
CDR3: CASSPPTSSYEQYF
DNA: TGTGCCAGCAGTCCTCCTACTAGTTCCTACGAGCAGTACTTC

size: NA
V: TRBV28
D: NA
J: TRBJ2-7
CDR3: CASSLPGWESGVEQYF
DNA: TGTGCCAGCAGTCTACCTGGCTGGGAATCGGGGGTCGAGCAGTACTTC

size: NA
V: TRBV30
D: TRBD2
J: TRBJ2-7
CDR3: CASRGLGSYEQYF
DNA: TGTGCCTCTCGAGGACTAGGATCCTACGAGCAGTACTTC

size: NA
V: TRBV29-1
D: NA
J: TRBJ2-2
CDR3: CSVEVGGLELFF
DNA: TGCAGCGTTGAAGTCGGGGGGCTGGAGCTGTTTTTT

size: NA
V: TRBV11-3
D: TRBD2
J: TRBJ2-7
CDR3: CASSIAGTNEQYF
DNA: TGTGCCAGCAGTATCGCCGGGACTAACGAGCAGTACTTC

size: NA
V: TRBV4-2
D: TRBD2
J: TRBJ2-1
CDR3: CASSLRVGLAGFDNEQFF
DNA: TGTGCCAGCAGCCTACGGGTCGGACTAGCAGGGTTCGATAATGAGCAGTTCTTC

size: NA
V: TRBV23-1
D: NA
J: TRBJ2-3
CDR3: CASSTPDGPRCTDTQYF
DNA: TGCGCCAGCAGTACCCCGGATGGTCCGAGGTGCACAGATACGCAGTATTTT

size: NA
V: TRBV6-4
D: TRBD1
J: TRBJ1-2
CDR3: CASSDSSVDRGREGYGYTF
DNA: TGTGCCAGCAGTGACTCGTCCGTGGACAGGGGGCGGGAGGGCTATGGCTACACCTTC

size: NA
V: TRBV6-1
D: TRBD1
J: TRBJ2-7
CDR3: CATIPRDSNAYEQYF
DNA: TGTGCCACCATTCCCCGGGACAGCAACGCCTACGAGCAGTACTTC

size: NA
V: TRBV18
D: NA
J: TRBJ2-1
CDR3: CASQWILGGHSNPSEQFF
DNA: TGTGCCAGCCAATGGATTTTGGGGGGGCACTCCAACCCAAGTGAGCAGTTCTTC

size: NA
V: TRBV28
D: TRBD1
J: TRBJ2-7
CDR3: CASSYRGAVEQYF
DNA: TGTGCCAGCAGTTACAGGGGCGCGGTCGAGCAGTACTTC

size: NA
V: TRBV5-1
D: NA
J: TRBJ1-1
CDR3: CASSQGMRGTEAFF
DNA: TGCGCCAGCAGCCAGGGAATGCGGGGGACTGAAGCTTTCTTT

size: NA
V: TRBV10-3
D: NA
J: TRBJ2-3
CDR3: CAIAGWGPTDTQYF
DNA: TGTGCCATCGCGGGGTGGGGACCCACAGATACGCAGTATTTT

size: once
V: TRBV28
D: TRBD1
J: TRBJ1-2
CDR3: CASSFRDRPYSDGYTF
DNA: TGTGCCAGCAGTTTCCGGGACAGACCTTACTCGGATGGCTACACCTTC

size: NA
V: TRBV5-6
D: TRBD2
J: TRBJ2-3
CDR3: CASSLGLAGGTDTQYF
DNA: TGTGCCAGCAGCTTGGGGCTAGCGGGGGGCACAGATACGCAGTATTTT

size: NA
V: TRBV11-2
D: NA
J: TRBJ2-5
CDR3: CASSPWDTQETQYF
DNA: TGTGCCAGCAGCCCCTGGGACACACAAGAGACCCAGTACTTC

size: NA
V: TRBV27
D: NA
J: TRBJ1-2
CDR3: CASSLSGGNYGYTF
DNA: TGTGCCAGCAGTTTATCCGGGGGTAACTATGGCTACACCTTC

size: NA
V: TRBV27
D: NA
J: TRBJ2-3
CDR3: CASKGGVTQYF
DNA: TGTGCCAGCAAAGGAGGGGTTACGCAGTATTTT

size: NA
V: TRBV5-1
D: NA
J: TRBJ1-2
CDR3: CASTLGRSSYGYTF
DNA: TGCGCCAGCACCCTTGGGCGCAGCTCCTATGGCTACACCTTC